This T cell receptor beta chain came from a study of CD8+CD57+ T cells in acquired aplastic anemia. Whole-study context: Recorded DNA amounts for sorted CD4+ and CD8+ cells had an average of approximately 3 ug. Healthy donors had, on average, roughly 9.8 million reads for their CD4+ cells. General study findings and limits: Between the patient and control groups, CD8+ Simpson's diversity did not differ significantly. Some 28 sequences, all CD8+ CDR3, were shared between patients and controls.

The CDR3 sequence is 16 residues long. CDR1 and CDR2 (germline): MNHEY, SVGEGT. Trimming pared 5 bases from V and 0 bases from J, leaving 17 bases between. TCR beta VDJ combinations and CDR3 sequences were profiled from genomic DNA. TCRdb independently ran MiXCR on the reads; one entry per CDR3 protein. This table holds 350,000 to 450,000 distinct CDR3 sequences, approximately 70% found once. This clonotype showed up many times. Its target is unknown. The sequencing sample was made of sorted CD4+, CD8+, or CD8+CD57+ T cells (not recorded which) from PBMCs. This chain joins TRBV6-2 or TRBV6-3 and TRBJ2-7; D perhaps matches TRBD1 (5 bases). The origin of this receptor is a human donor in good health, serving as a control. CDR3 coding DNA: TGTGCCAGCAGTGTTACAGGTTTCCCGAGCTCCTACGAGCAGTACTTC. Its protein product is CASSVTGFPSSYEQYF.